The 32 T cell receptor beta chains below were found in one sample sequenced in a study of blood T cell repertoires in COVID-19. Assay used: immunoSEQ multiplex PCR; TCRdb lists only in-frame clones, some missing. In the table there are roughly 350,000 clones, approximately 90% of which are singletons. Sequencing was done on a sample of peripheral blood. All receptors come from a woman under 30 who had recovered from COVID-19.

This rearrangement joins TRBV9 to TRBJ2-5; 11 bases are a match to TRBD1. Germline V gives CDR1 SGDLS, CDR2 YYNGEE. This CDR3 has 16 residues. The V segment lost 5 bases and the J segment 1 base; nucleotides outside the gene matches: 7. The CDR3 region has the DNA TGTGCCAGCAGTCTCCGGGACAGGGGGACCCAAGAGACCCAGTACTTC. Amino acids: CASSLRDRGTQETQYF.

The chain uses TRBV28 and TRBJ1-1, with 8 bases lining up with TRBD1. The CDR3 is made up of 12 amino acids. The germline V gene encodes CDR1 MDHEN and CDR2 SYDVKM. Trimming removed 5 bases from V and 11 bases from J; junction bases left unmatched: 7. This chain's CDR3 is CASSPPTGDAFF. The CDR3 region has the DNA TGTGCCAGCAGTCCCCCGACAGGGGACGCTTTCTTT.

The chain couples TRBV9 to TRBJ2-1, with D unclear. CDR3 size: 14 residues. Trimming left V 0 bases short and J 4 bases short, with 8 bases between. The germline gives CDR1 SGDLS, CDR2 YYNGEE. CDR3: CASSVASQYNEQFF. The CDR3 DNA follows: TGTGCCAGCAGCGTAGCATCCCAATACAATGAGCAGTTCTTC. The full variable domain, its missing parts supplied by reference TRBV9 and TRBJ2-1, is DSGVTQTPKHLITATGQRVTLRCSPRSGDLSVYWYQQSLDQGLQFLIQYYNGEERAKGNILERFSAQQFPDLHSELNLSSLELGDSALYFCASSVASQYNEQFFGPGTRLTVL.

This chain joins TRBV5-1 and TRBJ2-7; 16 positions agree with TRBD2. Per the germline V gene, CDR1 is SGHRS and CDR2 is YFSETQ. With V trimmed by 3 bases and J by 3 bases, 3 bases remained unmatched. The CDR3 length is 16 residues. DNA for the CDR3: TGCGCCAGCAGCTCGGGACTAGCGGGAGGGATCTACGAGCAGTACGTC. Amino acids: CASSSGLAGGIYEQYV.

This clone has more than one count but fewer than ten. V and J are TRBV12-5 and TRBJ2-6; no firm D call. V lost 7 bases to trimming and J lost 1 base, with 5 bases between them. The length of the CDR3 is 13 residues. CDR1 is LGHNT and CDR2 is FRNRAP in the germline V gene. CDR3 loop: CASASSGANVLTF. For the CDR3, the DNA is TGTGCTAGTGCCTCGTCTGGGGCCAACGTCCTGACTTTC.

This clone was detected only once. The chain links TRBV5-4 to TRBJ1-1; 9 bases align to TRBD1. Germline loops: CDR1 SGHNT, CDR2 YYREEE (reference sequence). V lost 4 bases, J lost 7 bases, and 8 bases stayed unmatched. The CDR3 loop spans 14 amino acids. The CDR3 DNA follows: TGTGCCAGCAGCGGGGGACAGGGAAGAAATGAAGCTTTCTTT. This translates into CASSGGQGRNEAFF.

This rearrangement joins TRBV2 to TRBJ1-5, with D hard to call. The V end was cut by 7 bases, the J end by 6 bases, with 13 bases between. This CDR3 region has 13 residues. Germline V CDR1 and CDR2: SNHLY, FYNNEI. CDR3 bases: TGTGCCAGCAAACGGGAACGTACTCAGCCCCAGCATTTT. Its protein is CASKRERTQPQHF.

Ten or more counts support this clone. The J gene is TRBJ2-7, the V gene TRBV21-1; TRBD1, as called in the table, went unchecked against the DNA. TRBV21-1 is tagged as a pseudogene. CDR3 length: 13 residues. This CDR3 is CASPNRDIYEQYV. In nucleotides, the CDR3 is TGTGCCAGCCCGAACCGCGACATCTACGAGCAGTACGTC.

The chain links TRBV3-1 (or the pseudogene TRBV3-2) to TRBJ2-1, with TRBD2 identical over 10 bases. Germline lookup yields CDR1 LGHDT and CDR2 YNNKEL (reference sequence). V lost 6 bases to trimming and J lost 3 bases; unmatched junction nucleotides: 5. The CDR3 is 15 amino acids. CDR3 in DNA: TGTGCCAGCAGTCTCGGGACTAGCGACTACAATGAGCAGTTCTTC. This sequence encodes CASSLGTSDYNEQFF.

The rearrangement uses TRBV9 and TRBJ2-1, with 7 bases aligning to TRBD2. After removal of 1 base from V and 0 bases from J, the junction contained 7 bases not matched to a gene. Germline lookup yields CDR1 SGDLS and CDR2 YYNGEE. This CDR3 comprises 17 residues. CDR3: CASSVLAEPSSYNEQFF. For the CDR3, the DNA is TGTGCCAGCAGCGTACTAGCGGAACCGAGCTCCTACAATGAGCAGTTCTTC.

The CDR3 region has the DNA TGTGCCAGCAGCCCCGGGACAGGGGGTATGGAGACCCAGTACTTC. Translating gives CASSPGTGGMETQYF. The J gene is TRBJ2-5, the V gene TRBV12-1; the tabulated D call, TRBD1, remains unverified against the DNA. TRBV12-1 is a recognized pseudogene. The CDR3 has 15 amino acids.

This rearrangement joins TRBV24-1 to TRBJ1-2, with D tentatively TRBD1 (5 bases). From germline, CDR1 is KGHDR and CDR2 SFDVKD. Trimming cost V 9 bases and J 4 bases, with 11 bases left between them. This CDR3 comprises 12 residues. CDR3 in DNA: TGTGCCACCGAGGACATTGTCTATGGCTACACCTTC. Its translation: CATEDIVYGYTF.

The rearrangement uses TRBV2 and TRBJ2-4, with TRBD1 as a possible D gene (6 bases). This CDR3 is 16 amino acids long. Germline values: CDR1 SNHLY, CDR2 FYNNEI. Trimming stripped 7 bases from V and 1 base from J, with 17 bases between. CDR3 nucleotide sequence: TGTGCCAGCACCTCGGAAGAAGACAGGGCCAAAAACATTCAGTACTTC. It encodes CASTSEEDRAKNIQYF.

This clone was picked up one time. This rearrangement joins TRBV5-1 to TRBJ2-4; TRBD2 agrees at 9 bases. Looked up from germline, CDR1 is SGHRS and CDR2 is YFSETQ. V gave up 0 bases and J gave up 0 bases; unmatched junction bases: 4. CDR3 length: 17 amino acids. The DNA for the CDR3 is TGCGCCAGCAGCTTGGTTCCTAGCGGGATAGCCAAAAACATTCAGTACTTC. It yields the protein CASSLVPSGIAKNIQYF.

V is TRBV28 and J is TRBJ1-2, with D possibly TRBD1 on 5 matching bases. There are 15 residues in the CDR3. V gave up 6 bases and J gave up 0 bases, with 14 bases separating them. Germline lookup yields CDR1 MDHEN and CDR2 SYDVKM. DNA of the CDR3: TGTGCCAGCAGCCCTCGGGGAGGGGCTAACTATGGCTACACCTTC. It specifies CASSPRGGANYGYTF.

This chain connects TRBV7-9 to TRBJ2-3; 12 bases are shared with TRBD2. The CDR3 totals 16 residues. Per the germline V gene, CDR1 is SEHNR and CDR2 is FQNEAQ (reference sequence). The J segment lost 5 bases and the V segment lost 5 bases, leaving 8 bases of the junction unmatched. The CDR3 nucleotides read TGTGCCAGCAGCCCCCAGACTAGCGGGAGCGGAGATACGCAGTATTTT. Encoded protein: CASSPQTSGSGDTQYF.

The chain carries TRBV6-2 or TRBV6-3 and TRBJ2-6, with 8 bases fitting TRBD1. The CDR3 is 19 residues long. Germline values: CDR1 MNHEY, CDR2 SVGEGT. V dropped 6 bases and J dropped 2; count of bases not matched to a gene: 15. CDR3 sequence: CASSPLLRGTGAGANVLTF. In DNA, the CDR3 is TGTGCCAGCAGCCCCCTCCTCCGCGGGACAGGAGCTGGGGCCAACGTCCTGACTTTC.

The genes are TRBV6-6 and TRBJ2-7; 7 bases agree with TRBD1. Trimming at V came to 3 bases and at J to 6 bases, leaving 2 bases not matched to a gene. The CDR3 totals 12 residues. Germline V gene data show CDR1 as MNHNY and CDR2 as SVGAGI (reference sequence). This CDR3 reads CASSYDRVEQYV. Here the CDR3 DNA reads TGTGCCAGCAGTTATGACAGGGTCGAGCAGTACGTC.

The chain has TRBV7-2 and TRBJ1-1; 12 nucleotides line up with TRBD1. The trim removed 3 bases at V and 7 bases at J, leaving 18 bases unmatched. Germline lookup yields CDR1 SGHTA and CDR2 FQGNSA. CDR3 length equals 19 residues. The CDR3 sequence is CASSFSTPGTGGVFGEAFF. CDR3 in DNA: TGTGCCAGCAGCTTCTCCACACCCGGGACAGGGGGCGTTTTTGGTGAAGCTTTCTTT.

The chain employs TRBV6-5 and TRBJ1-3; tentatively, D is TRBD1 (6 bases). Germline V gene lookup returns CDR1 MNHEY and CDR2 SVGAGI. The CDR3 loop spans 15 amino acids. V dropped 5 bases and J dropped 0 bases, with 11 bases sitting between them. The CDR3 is CASSPGQLSGNTIYF. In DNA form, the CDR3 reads TGTGCCAGCAGTCCGGGACAACTCTCTGGAAACACCATATATTTT.

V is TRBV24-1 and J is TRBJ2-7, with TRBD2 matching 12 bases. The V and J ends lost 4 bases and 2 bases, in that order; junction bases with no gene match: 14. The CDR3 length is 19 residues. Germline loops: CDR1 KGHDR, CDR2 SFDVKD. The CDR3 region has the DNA TGTGCCACCAGTGACCCCCTGGGACTAGCGGGCTCCCTTCCCTACGAGCAGTACGTC. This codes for CATSDPLGLAGSLPYEQYV.

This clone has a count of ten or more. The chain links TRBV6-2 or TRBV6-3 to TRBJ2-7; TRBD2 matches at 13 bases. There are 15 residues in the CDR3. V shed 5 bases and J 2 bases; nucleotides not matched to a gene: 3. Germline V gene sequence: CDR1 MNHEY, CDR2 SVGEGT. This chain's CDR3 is CASSLGLAGAYEQYV. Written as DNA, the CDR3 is TGTGCCAGCAGTCTCGGACTAGCGGGGGCCTACGAGCAGTACGTC.

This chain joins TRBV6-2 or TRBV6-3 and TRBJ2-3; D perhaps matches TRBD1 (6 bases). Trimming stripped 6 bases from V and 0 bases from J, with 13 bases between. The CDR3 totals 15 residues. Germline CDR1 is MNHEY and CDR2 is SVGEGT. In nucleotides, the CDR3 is TGTGCCAGCAGCCGACAGGAGACTAGCACAGATACGCAGTATTTT. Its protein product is CASSRQETSTDTQYF.

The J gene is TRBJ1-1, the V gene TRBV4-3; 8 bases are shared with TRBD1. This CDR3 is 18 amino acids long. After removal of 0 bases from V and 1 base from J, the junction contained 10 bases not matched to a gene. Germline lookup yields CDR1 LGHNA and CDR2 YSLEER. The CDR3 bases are TGCGCCAGCAGCCAAGATCAGCGCAGGGGGCATAGGAACACTGAAGCTTTCTTT. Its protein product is CASSQDQRRGHRNTEAFF.

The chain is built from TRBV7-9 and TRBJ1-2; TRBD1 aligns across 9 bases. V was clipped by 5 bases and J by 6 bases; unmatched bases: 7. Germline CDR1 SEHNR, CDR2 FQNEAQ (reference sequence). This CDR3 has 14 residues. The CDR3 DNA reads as TGTGCCAGCAGCAAGGGACAGGGCAGGGATGGCTACACCTTC. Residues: CASSKGQGRDGYTF.

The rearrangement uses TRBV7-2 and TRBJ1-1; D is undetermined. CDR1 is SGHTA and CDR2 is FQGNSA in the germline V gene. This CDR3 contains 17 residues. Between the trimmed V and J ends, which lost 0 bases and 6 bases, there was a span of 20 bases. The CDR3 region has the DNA TGTGCCAGCAGCTTAGCGCGGGTCGGGGTTGAAGGCGCTGAAGCTTTCTTT. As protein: CASSLARVGVEGAEAFF.

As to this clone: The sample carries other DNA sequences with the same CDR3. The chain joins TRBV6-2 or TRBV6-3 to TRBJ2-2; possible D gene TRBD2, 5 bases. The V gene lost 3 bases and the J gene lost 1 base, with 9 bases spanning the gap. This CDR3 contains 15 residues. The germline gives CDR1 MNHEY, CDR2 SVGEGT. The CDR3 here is CASSYSSGNTGELFF. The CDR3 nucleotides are TGTGCCAGCAGTTATTCCAGCGGGAACACCGGGGAGCTGTTTTTT.

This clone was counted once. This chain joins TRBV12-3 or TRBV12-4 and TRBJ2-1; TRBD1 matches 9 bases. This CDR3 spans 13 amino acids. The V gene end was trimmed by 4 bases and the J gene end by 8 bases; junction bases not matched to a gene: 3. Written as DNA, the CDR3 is TGTGCCAGCAGTTCCGGGACAGGGTATGAGCAGTTCTTC. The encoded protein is CASSSGTGYEQFF.

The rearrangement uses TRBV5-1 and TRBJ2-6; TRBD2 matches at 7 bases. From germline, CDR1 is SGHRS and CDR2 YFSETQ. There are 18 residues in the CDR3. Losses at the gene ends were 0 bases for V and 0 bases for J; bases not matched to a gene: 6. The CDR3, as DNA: TGCGCCAGCAGCTTGGCTAGCGGTGTTTTCTCTGGGGCCAACGTCCTGACTTTC. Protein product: CASSLASGVFSGANVLTF. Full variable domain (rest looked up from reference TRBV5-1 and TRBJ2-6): KAGVTQTPRYLIKTRGQQVTLSCSPISGHRSVSWYQQTPGQGLQFLFEYFSETQRNKGNFPGRFSGRQFSNSRSEMNVSTLELGDSALYLCASSLASGVFSGANVLTFGAGSRLTVL.

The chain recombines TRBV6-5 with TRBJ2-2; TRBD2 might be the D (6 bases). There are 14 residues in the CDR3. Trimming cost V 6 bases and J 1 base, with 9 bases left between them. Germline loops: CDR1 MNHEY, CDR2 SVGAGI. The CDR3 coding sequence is TGTGCCAGCAGGGGAGGACAGAACACCGGGGAGCTGTTTTTT. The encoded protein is CASRGGQNTGELFF.

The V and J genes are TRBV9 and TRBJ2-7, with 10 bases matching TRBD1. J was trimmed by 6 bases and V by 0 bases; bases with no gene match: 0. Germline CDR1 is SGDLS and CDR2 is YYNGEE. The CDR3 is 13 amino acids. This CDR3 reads CASSVGTGGEQYV. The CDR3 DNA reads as TGTGCCAGCAGCGTAGGGACAGGGGGCGAGCAGTACGTC.

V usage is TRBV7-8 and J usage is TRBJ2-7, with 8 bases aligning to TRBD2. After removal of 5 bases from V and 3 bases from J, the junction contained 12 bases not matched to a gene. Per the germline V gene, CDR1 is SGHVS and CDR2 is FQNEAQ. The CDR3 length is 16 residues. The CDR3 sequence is CASSRRVAGPFYEQYV. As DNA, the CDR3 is TGTGCCAGCAGCCGTAGGGTAGCGGGACCTTTCTACGAGCAGTACGTC.